Following are 23 T cell receptor beta chains from one sample sequenced in a study of CD8 T cells in Susac syndrome. Reverse transcription of roughly 0.5 to 1 ug RNA used random hexamers. TCRdb used MiXCR to reprocess the immunoSEQ multiplex PCR reads, holding one entry per CDR3 protein. The table shows approximately 130,000 distinct CDR3 sequences, with roughly 89% occurring only once. Sequencing used CD8+ T cells from PBMCs. All receptors derive from a human donor with multiple sclerosis.

The CDR3 DNA sequence: TGTGCCAGCAGCTTAGATGTTGGTCTGAACACTGAAGCTTTCTTT. Translation gives CASSLDVGLNTEAFF. The genes are TRBV11-2 and TRBJ1-1; D gene unclear. With 0 bases removed from V and 0 bases from J, the gap between germline ends came to 8 bases. The CDR3 consists of 15 residues. Germline V gene sequence: CDR1 SGHAT, CDR2 FQNNGV.

The chain combines TRBV6-2 or TRBV6-3 with TRBJ2-5; 7 nucleotides match TRBD2. Trimming removed 0 bases from V and 4 bases from J; junction bases left unmatched: 17. Germline CDR1 and CDR2: MNHEY and SVGEGT. The CDR3 covers 19 residues. DNA for the CDR3: TGTGCCAGCAGTTACTCGAGGGCCCTTACAGCGGGATACAGAGAGACCCAGTACTTC. Translating it yields CASSYSRALTAGYRETQYF.

V gene TRBV7-2 combines with J gene TRBJ1-1, with D unclear. The CDR3 runs to 15 residues. Trimming took off 5 bases at V and 8 bases at J, with 21 bases between the two ends. CDR1 and CDR2 (germline): SGHTA, FQGNSA. The CDR3 DNA reads as TGTGCCAGCAGCCCTATAGGGTCTTTAGCCGACGAAGCTTTCTTT. This codes for CASSPIGSLADEAFF.

This rearrangement joins TRBV11-2 to TRBJ2-7, with 10 nucleotides matching TRBD1. Losses at the gene ends were 3 bases for V and 0 bases for J; bases not matched to a gene: 5. The CDR3 totals 16 residues. Germline V CDR1 and CDR2: SGHAT, FQNNGV. The CDR3 loop is CASSFAWTGGSYEQYF. In DNA form, the CDR3 reads TGTGCCAGCAGCTTCGCCTGGACAGGGGGCTCCTACGAGCAGTACTTC.

V usage is TRBV4-1 and J usage is TRBJ1-3; no definite D call. The CDR3 is made up of 14 amino acids. V was clipped by 4 bases and J by 3 bases, with 10 bases between them. Germline loops: CDR1 MGHRA, CDR2 YSYEKL. CDR3 sequence reads: CASSPSQIGNTIYF. CDR3 nucleotide sequence: TGCGCCAGCAGCCCAAGCCAAATTGGAAACACCATATATTTT.

This sequence joins TRBV9 and TRBJ2-2; maybe TRBD2 (5 bases). Trimming left V 5 bases short and J 7 bases short, with 9 bases between. The CDR3 consists of 12 residues. Germline V lookup: CDR1 SGDLS, CDR2 YYNGEE. CDR3 nucleotides: TGTGCCAGCAGGGGTGAGGGCGGGGAGCTGTTTTTT. Protein sequence: CASRGEGGELFF.

V is TRBV5-6 and J is TRBJ2-7, with D unclear. The V end was cut by 3 bases, the J end by 5 bases, with 9 bases between. There are 12 residues in the CDR3. Germline V gene data show CDR1 as SGHDT and CDR2 as YYEEEE. DNA for the CDR3: TGTGCCAGCAGCTCTGGGGTCGACGAGCAGTACTTC. Protein product: CASSSGVDEQYF.

The chain has TRBV25-1 and TRBJ1-4; no reliable D call. The ends were cut back, 2 bases at V and 5 bases at J, with 6 bases in the middle. Germline CDR1 reads MGHDK; CDR2 reads SYGVNS. The CDR3 runs to 13 residues. This CDR3 reads CASSEPANEKLFF. The CDR3 DNA sequence: TGTGCCAGCAGTGAACCAGCGAATGAAAAACTGTTTTTT. Complete variable domain (other parts from reference TRBV25-1 and TRBJ1-4): EADIYQTPRYLVIGTGKKITLECSQTMGHDKMYWYQQDPGMELHLIHYSYGVNSTEKGDLSSESTVSRIRTEHFPLTLESARPSHTSQYLCASSEPANEKLFFGSGTQLSVL.

V gene TRBV24-1 combines with J gene TRBJ2-5; D gene uncertain. The germline V gene has CDR1 KGHDR and CDR2 SFDVKD. Deletions cut 5 bases from V and 0 bases from J, with 6 bases between. The CDR3 spans 13 residues. CDR3: CATSGSDQETQYF. The DNA of the CDR3 is TGTGCCACCAGTGGGAGCGACCAAGAGACCCAGTACTTC.

The genes are TRBV5-6 and TRBJ1-5; D possibly corresponds to TRBD1 (6 bases). The V gene lost 3 bases and the J gene lost 0 bases, with 10 bases spanning the gap. Germline V CDR1 and CDR2: SGHDT, YYEEEE. The CDR3 extends over 15 amino acids. The CDR3 DNA follows: TGTGCCAGCAGCTCGGGACACCTTAGCAATCAGCCCCAGCATTTT. Its protein is CASSSGHLSNQPQHF.

This sequence joins TRBV12-3 or TRBV12-4 and TRBJ1-5, with D tentatively TRBD1 (6 bases). Trimming shortened V by 3 bases and J by 0 bases, and 9 bases separated the two germline ends. CDR3 length equals 15 residues. CDR3 amino acids: CASSFSGASNQPQHF. The CDR3 nucleotides read TGTGCCAGCAGTTTTTCAGGGGCTAGCAATCAGCCCCAGCATTTT.

J is TRBJ2-1 and V is TRBV9; 8 bases agree with TRBD1. V dropped 5 bases and J dropped 6; count of bases not matched to a gene: 1. The germline gives CDR1 SGDLS, CDR2 YYNGEE. The length of the CDR3 is 12 residues. In DNA, the CDR3 is TGTGCCAGCAGGGGGACAGGCAATGAGCAGTTCTTC. Translating it yields CASRGTGNEQFF. Complete variable domain (other parts from reference TRBV9 and TRBJ2-1): DSGVTQTPKHLITATGQRVTLRCSPRSGDLSVYWYQQSLDQGLQFLIQYYNGEERAKGNILERFSAQQFPDLHSELNLSSLELGDSALYFCASRGTGNEQFFGPGTRLTVL.

V and J are TRBV15 and TRBJ2-5; tentatively, D is TRBD2 (6 bases). Deletions cut 5 bases from V and 5 bases from J, with 12 bases between. This CDR3 is built from 13 residues. CDR1 is LNHNV, CDR2 YYDKDF, per germline (reference sequence). The CDR3 here is CATSGEVQETQYF. The CDR3 region has the DNA TGTGCCACCAGCGGGGAGGTTCAGGAGACCCAGTACTTC.

This sequence joins TRBV6-5 and TRBJ2-7; 9 bases align to TRBD1. Germline V gene lookup returns CDR1 MNHEY and CDR2 SVGAGI. V lost 5 bases, J lost 1 base, and 6 bases stayed unmatched. The length of the CDR3 is 15 residues. The CDR3 loop is CASSPQGARSYEQYF. The CDR3 DNA follows: TGTGCCAGCAGTCCACAGGGGGCGAGGTCCTACGAGCAGTACTTC.

The chain is built from TRBV2 and TRBJ2-1; maybe TRBD2 (6 bases). The CDR3 loop spans 13 amino acids. Between the trimmed V and J ends, which lost 8 bases and 4 bases, there was a span of 12 bases. Germline values: CDR1 SNHLY, CDR2 FYNNEI. In DNA, the CDR3 is TGTGCCAGCGGGGAGGTTTCATACAATGAGCAGTTCTTC. It codes for CASGEVSYNEQFF.

The chain uses TRBV7-8 and TRBJ2-5, with TRBD2 matching 9 bases. This CDR3 has 16 residues. The V gene end was trimmed by 5 bases and the J gene end by 5 bases; junction bases not matched to a gene: 12. Per the germline V gene, CDR1 is SGHVS and CDR2 is FQNEAQ. The CDR3 loop is CASSHGAGGMGETQYF. The DNA of the CDR3 is TGTGCCAGCAGCCACGGGGCGGGAGGGATGGGCGAGACCCAGTACTTC. The full variable domain, in which reference TRBV7-8 and TRBJ2-5 provide the parts outside the CDR3, is GAGVSQSPRYKVAKRGQDVALRCDPISGHVSLFWYQQALGQGPEFLTYFQNEAQLDKSGLPSDRFFAERPEGSVSTLKIQRTQQEDSAVYLCASSHGAGGMGETQYFGPGTRLLVL.

The rearrangement links TRBV27 to TRBJ2-5; TRBD2 matches at 10 bases. The CDR3 contains 15 residues. The germline V gene has CDR1 MNHEY and CDR2 SMNVEV (reference sequence). Germline trimming cut 2 bases from V and 1 base from J; bases unmatched to any gene: 1. The CDR3 reads CASSLLAGVQETQYF. The CDR3 DNA follows: TGTGCCAGCAGTTTACTAGCGGGGGTCCAAGAGACCCAGTACTTC.

The V and J genes are TRBV3-1 and TRBJ2-7; D call uncertain. This CDR3 region has 11 residues. The V gene's germline CDR1 is LGHDT and CDR2 YNNKEL (reference sequence). V was shortened by 3 bases and J by 4 bases, with 4 bases between the two germline ends. This CDR3 is CASSHSYEQYF. DNA for the CDR3: TGTGCCAGCAGCCACTCGTACGAGCAGTACTTC.

The J gene is TRBJ1-2, the V gene TRBV18; D possibly corresponds to TRBD1 (5 bases). V lost 3 bases, J lost 4 bases, and 15 bases lay in between. Germline CDR1 reads KGHSH; CDR2 reads LQKENI. This CDR3 has 15 residues. The CDR3 sequence: CASSPEGHLFYGYTF. The CDR3 coding sequence is TGTGCCAGCTCACCTGAAGGACACCTCTTCTATGGCTACACCTTC.

The chain joins TRBV27 to TRBJ2-7, with unresolved D. The CDR3 contains 13 residues. Germline V gives CDR1 MNHEY, CDR2 SMNVEV (reference sequence). The V and J ends lost 0 bases and 3 bases respectively, with 6 bases between them. The CDR3 is CASSLSVSYEQYF. CDR3 nucleotides: TGTGCCAGCAGTTTATCGGTCAGCTACGAGCAGTACTTC.

The chain couples TRBV7-9 to TRBJ2-7; the D is unclear. With 4 bases removed from V and 0 bases from J, the gap between germline ends came to 13 bases. This CDR3 spans 15 amino acids. The germline CDR1 and CDR2 sequences are SEHNR and FQNEAQ (reference sequence). For the CDR3, the DNA is TGTGCCAGCAGCTCCCCCCTCGGTACCTCCTACGAGCAGTACTTC. Protein: CASSSPLGTSYEQYF.

This clonotype was observed a few times. This chain uses TRBV7-8 with TRBJ2-7; D not resolved. There are 14 residues in the CDR3. Trimming left V 3 bases short and J 0 bases short, with 9 bases between. Germline V CDR1 and CDR2: SGHVS, FQNEAQ. This CDR3 reads CASSFSVPSYEQYF. In DNA form, the CDR3 reads TGTGCCAGCAGCTTCAGTGTACCCTCCTACGAGCAGTACTTC.

This rearrangement joins TRBV27 to TRBJ2-7, with D possibly being TRBD1 or TRBD2 (5 bases each). The CDR3 loop spans 13 amino acids. The V gene's germline CDR1 is MNHEY and CDR2 SMNVEV (reference sequence). Trimming stripped 8 bases from V and 0 bases from J, with 11 bases between. The CDR3, as DNA: TGTGCCAGCCAGGGTGGGAGCTCCTACGAGCAGTACTTC. Its protein is CASQGGSSYEQYF.